The 20 T cell receptor beta chains in this list originate from one sample, sequenced in a study of CD8+ T cells in alopecia areata. TCR sequencing used cDNA made by reverse transcription of extracted RNA. The assay was immunoSEQ multiplex PCR, and TCRdb's table has in-frame clones only and misses some. The profile covers some 180,000 clones, with roughly three fifths appearing a single time and roughly 5.3% taken by the ten largest. Material for sequencing was CD8+ T cells sorted from blood. Receptors were obtained from a human donor in good health.

This rearrangement joins TRBV27 to TRBJ1-5, with D tentatively TRBD1 (5 bases). The CDR3 length is 13 residues. V lost 4 bases and J 1 base, leaving 5 bases between the germline ends. Per the germline V gene, CDR1 is MNHEY and CDR2 is SMNVEV (reference sequence). The CDR3: CASSWTSNQPQHF. CDR3 sequence (DNA): TGTGCCAGCAGTTGGACAAGCAATCAGCCCCAGCATTTT.

The chain uses TRBV4-1 and TRBJ2-5, with 9 positions matching TRBD2. The CDR3 runs to 15 residues. CDR1 is MGHRA, CDR2 YSYEKL, per germline. With 3 bases clipped from V and 1 base from J, the junction kept 3 bases outside the gene matches. CDR3 region: CASSQSGGSQETQYF. Here the CDR3 DNA reads TGCGCCAGCAGCCAGAGCGGGGGGTCCCAAGAGACCCAGTACTTC.

The chain carries TRBV7-9 and TRBJ1-2; the D is unclear. CDR3 size: 13 residues. In germline, CDR1 is SEHNR, CDR2 FQNEAQ (reference sequence). The germline V and J ends were trimmed by 6 bases and 8 bases, with 16 bases remaining between them. CDR3 sequence: CASRATGVDGYTF. CDR3 bases: TGTGCCAGCAGGGCGACCGGCGTGGACGGCTACACCTTC.

The genes are TRBV15 and TRBJ1-4; D unclear. In germline, CDR1 is LNHNV, CDR2 YYDKDF (reference sequence). The CDR3 extends over 13 amino acids. The V and J ends lost 7 bases and 7 bases respectively, with 13 bases between them. In DNA, the CDR3 is TGTGCCACCACGAACCGCGCCTCTGAAAAACTGTTTTTT. Translation: CATTNRASEKLFF.

The chain recombines TRBV7-3 with TRBJ2-7; TRBD1 aligns across 7 bases. With V trimmed by 3 bases and J by 5 bases, 4 bases remained unmatched. The CDR3 consists of 13 residues. The germline gives CDR1 SGHTA, CDR2 FQGTGA. CDR3 region: CASSLTGNNEQYF. As DNA, the CDR3 is TGTGCCAGCAGCTTGACAGGGAACAACGAGCAGTACTTC.

The V gene is TRBV9, the J gene TRBJ1-2; unclear D gene. Germline CDR1 and CDR2: SGDLS and YYNGEE. V lost 0 bases and J lost 8, with 14 bases in between. This CDR3 has 14 residues. This CDR3 is CASSVGAGSIGYTF. DNA for the CDR3: TGTGCCAGCAGCGTAGGGGCGGGTTCGATCGGCTACACCTTC. Complete variable domain (other parts from reference TRBV9 and TRBJ1-2): DSGVTQTPKHLITATGQRVTLRCSPRSGDLSVYWYQQSLDQGLQFLIQYYNGEERAKGNILERFSAQQFPDLHSELNLSSLELGDSALYFCASSVGAGSIGYTFGSGTRLTVV.

The V call is TRBV6-6, the J call TRBJ2-7; D is possibly TRBD1 (5 bases). V shed 7 bases and J shed 6 bases, with 16 bases lying between them. Per the germline V gene, CDR1 is MNHNY and CDR2 is SVGAGI (reference sequence). The CDR3 loop spans 13 amino acids. In DNA, the CDR3 is TGTGCCAGCAAACCCAGGGTCTTGGGCGAGCAGTACTTC. It specifies CASKPRVLGEQYF.

This clone showed up just once. The rearrangement links TRBV15 to TRBJ2-3; a possible D gene is TRBD2 (6 bases). V lost 1 base and J lost 5, with 7 bases in between. The germline CDR1 and CDR2 sequences are LNHNV and YYDKDF (reference sequence). CDR3 length: 13 amino acids. CDR3 residues: CATSRGRGDTQYF. The CDR3 DNA is TGTGCCACCAGCAGAGGGAGGGGAGATACGCAGTATTTT. Complete variable domain (other parts from reference TRBV15 and TRBJ2-3): DAMVIQNPRYQVTQFGKPVTLSCSQTLNHNVMYWYQQKSSQAPKLLFHYYDKDFNNEADTPDNFQSRRPNTSFCFLDIRSPGLGDTAMYLCATSRGRGDTQYFGPGTRLTVL.

Only a few counts were recorded for this clone. The V call is TRBV29-1, the J call TRBJ2-5; D is undetermined. CDR1 and CDR2 from the germline V gene are SQVTM and ANQGSEA. The V gene lost 4 bases and the J gene lost 6 bases, with 9 bases spanning the gap. This CDR3 region has 11 residues. In DNA form, the CDR3 reads TGCAGCGTTGTCGAGATGCAGACCCAGTACTTC. This codes for CSVVEMQTQYF.

The rearrangement links TRBV19 to TRBJ2-7; 12 bases fit TRBD1. Germline CDR1 reads LNHDA; CDR2 reads SQIVND (reference sequence). J was trimmed by 11 bases and V by 9 bases; bases with no gene match: 11. This CDR3 region has 13 residues. CDR3 sequence (DNA): TGTGCCAGCCTCCGGGGACAGGGGGCTCCTGAGTACTTC. Translated, it gives CASLRGQGAPEYF.

This clone has just one count. The CDR3 reads CASSFSQETQYF. CDR3 in DNA: TGTGCCAGCAGCTTTTCGCAAGAGACCCAGTACTTC. The rearrangement uses TRBV5-5 and TRBJ2-5; no clear D gene. Germline V gene sequence: CDR1 SGHKS, CDR2 YYEKEE (reference sequence). The CDR3 covers 12 residues. Trimming stripped 2 bases from V and 2 bases from J, with 4 bases between.

The rearrangement joins TRBV6-5 to TRBJ1-2; D remains ambiguous. V lost 0 bases and J 3 bases, leaving 8 bases between the germline ends. This CDR3 is 14 amino acids long. Germline values: CDR1 MNHEY, CDR2 SVGAGI. The CDR3 loop reads CASSYSRGYYGYTF. The CDR3 DNA reads TGTGCCAGCAGTTACTCGAGAGGGTACTATGGCTACACCTTC.

The rearrangement links TRBV2 to TRBJ1-2; no reliable D call. Trimming removed 7 bases from V and 8 bases from J, with 8 bases in between. The length of the CDR3 is 10 residues. Germline CDR1 reads SNHLY; CDR2 reads FYNNEI. CDR3 region: CASKSGGYTF. Written as DNA, the CDR3 is TGTGCCAGCAAATCGGGAGGCTACACCTTC.

The rearrangement links TRBV23-1 to TRBJ2-4, with TRBD1 matching over 10 bases. Being an ORF, TRBV23-1 has a function that is uncertain. CDR3 length equals 17 residues. V lost 6 bases, J lost 8 bases, and 16 bases stayed unmatched. For the CDR3, the DNA is TGCGCCAGCAGCCAAGTTGCGTTGAGACAGGGGGCAGACATTCAGTACTTC. Translated: CASSQVALRQGADIQYF.

As to this clone: The sample carries other DNA sequences with the same CDR3. The chain combines TRBV7-9 with TRBJ2-7; unclear D gene. The CDR3 contains 12 residues. The germline CDR1 and CDR2 sequences are SEHNR and FQNEAQ (reference sequence). V was cut by 5 bases and J by 0 bases, with 5 bases left in between. For the CDR3, the DNA is TGTGCCAGCAGCCCATCCTCCTACGAGCAGTACTTC. Residues: CASSPSSYEQYF.

This clone has only a few counts. This sequence joins TRBV29-1 and TRBJ1-4; 7 bases are a match to TRBD1. CDR3 length: 14 amino acids. Germline V gives CDR1 SQVTM, CDR2 ANQGSEA. The junction had 9 bases not matched to a gene; V was cut back by 6 bases and J by 5 bases. The CDR3 bases are TGCAGCGTCCTGACTGGGACAGACAATGAAAAACTGTTTTTT. Encoded protein: CSVLTGTDNEKLFF.

The rearrangement links TRBV15 to TRBJ2-7, with D possibly being TRBD1 (5 bases). Germline values: CDR1 LNHNV, CDR2 YYDKDF (reference sequence). V was cut by 3 bases and J by 4 bases, with 13 bases left in between. The CDR3 has 14 amino acids. CDR3 in amino acids: CATSSNRQTYEQYF. In nucleotides, the CDR3 is TGTGCCACCAGCAGCAACAGACAGACGTACGAGCAGTACTTC. Full variable domain (rest looked up from reference TRBV15 and TRBJ2-7): DAMVIQNPRYQVTQFGKPVTLSCSQTLNHNVMYWYQQKSSQAPKLLFHYYDKDFNNEADTPDNFQSRRPNTSFCFLDIRSPGLGDTAMYLCATSSNRQTYEQYFGPGTRLTVT.

The rearrangement links TRBV10-2 to TRBJ2-6; possibly TRBD2 for D (7 bases). Germline V CDR1 and CDR2: WSHSY, SAAADI. V lost 2 bases and J lost 0, with 11 bases in between. The CDR3 is made up of 17 amino acids. Here the CDR3 reads CASSESGTTSGANVLTF. The CDR3 DNA reads TGCGCCAGCAGTGAGAGCGGGACAACCTCTGGGGCCAACGTCCTGACTTTC.

This chain joins TRBV18 and TRBJ1-5; maybe TRBD1 (5 bases). CDR3 length: 17 amino acids. The ends were cut back, 3 bases at V and 2 bases at J, with 17 bases in the middle. Germline-derived CDR1 and CDR2 are KGHSH and LQKENI. CDR3 sequence (DNA): TGTGCCAGCTCACCCCGACGGGTCCTGGGGGGCAATCAGCCCCAGCATTTT. Its protein product is CASSPRRVLGGNQPQHF. The full variable domain, its missing parts supplied by reference TRBV18 and TRBJ1-5, is NAGVMQNPRHLVRRRGQEARLRCSPMKGHSHVYWYRQLPEEGLKFMVYLQKENIIDESGMPKERFSAEFPKEGPSILRIQQVVRGDSAAYFCASSPRRVLGGNQPQHFGDGTRLSIL.

This clone showed up many times. This chain connects TRBV7-9 to TRBJ2-1; the D gene is possibly TRBD1 (6 bases). Germline V gene lookup returns CDR1 SEHNR and CDR2 FQNEAQ (reference sequence). The CDR3 is made up of 16 amino acids. Trimming removed 5 bases at V and 8 bases at J, with 22 bases between. CDR3 in amino acids: CASSTPGTMVLDEQFF. CDR3 coding DNA: TGTGCCAGCAGCACCCCCGGGACAATGGTTTTAGATGAGCAGTTCTTC.